The text below deals with one TCR beta chain. The sample comes from a study of blood T cell repertoires in COVID-19. Assay: immunoSEQ multiplex PCR; the TCRdb copy retains only in-frame clones and omits some. The data contain fewer than 250,000 clones, approximately 87% of them singletons. The sequence was collected from a woman aged 45-59 years with acute or convalescent COVID-19. Input material: peripheral blood.

Here the CDR3 reads CASGELANYGYTF. CDR3 sequence (DNA): TGTGCCAGTGGGGAGTTAGCTAACTATGGCTACACCTTC. This chain joins TRBV3-1 (or the pseudogene TRBV3-2) and TRBJ1-2; no clear D. Per germline, CDR1 LGHDT and CDR2 YNNKEL (reference sequence). This CDR3 contains 13 residues. V was cut by 9 bases and J by 0 bases, with 11 bases left in between.